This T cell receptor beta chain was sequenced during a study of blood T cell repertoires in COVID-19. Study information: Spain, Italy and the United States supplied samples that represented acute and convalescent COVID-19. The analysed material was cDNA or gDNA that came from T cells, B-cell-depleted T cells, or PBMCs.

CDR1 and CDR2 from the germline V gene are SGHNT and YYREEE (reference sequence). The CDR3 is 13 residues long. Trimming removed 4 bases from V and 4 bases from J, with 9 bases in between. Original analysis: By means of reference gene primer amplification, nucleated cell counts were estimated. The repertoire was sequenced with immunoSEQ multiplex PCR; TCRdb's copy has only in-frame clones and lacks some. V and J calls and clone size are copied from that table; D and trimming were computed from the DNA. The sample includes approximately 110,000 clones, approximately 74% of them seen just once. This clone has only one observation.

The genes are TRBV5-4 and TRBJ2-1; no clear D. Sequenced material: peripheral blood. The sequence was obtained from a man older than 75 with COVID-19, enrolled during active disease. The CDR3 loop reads CASSPQSYNEQFF. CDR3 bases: TGTGCCAGCAGCCCTCAGTCTTACAATGAGCAGTTCTTC.